The 12 T cell receptor beta chains given below trace back to one sample, sequenced in a study of CD8 T cells in Susac syndrome. Random hexamers were used to reverse transcribe an amount of 0.5 to 1 ug RNA. TCRdb reprocessed the immunoSEQ multiplex PCR reads via MiXCR and lists one record per CDR3 protein. The sample consists of about 18,000 distinct CDR3 sequences, around 95% of them appearing once. The specimen was CD8+ T cells from PBMCs. The receptors come from a human donor in good health.

CDR3 sequence reads: CATSNHFGGSTDTQYF. CDR3 nucleotide sequence: TGTGCCACCAGCAATCATTTCGGCGGGAGCACAGATACGCAGTATTTT. The chain has TRBV15 and TRBJ2-3; tentatively, D is TRBD2 (5 bases). Germline V CDR1 and CDR2: LNHNV, YYDKDF (reference sequence). V was pared by 4 bases and J by 0 bases, with 14 bases between. CDR3 length equals 16 residues.

V and J are TRBV14 and TRBJ1-2, with TRBD1 matching over 7 bases. The CDR3 totals 14 residues. The V and J ends lost 7 bases and 4 bases, in that order; junction bases with no gene match: 9. Germline CDR1 and CDR2: SGHDN and FVKESK. Here the CDR3 DNA reads TGTGCCAGCACCCCACAGGGGATAGTCTATGGCTACACCTTC. Protein sequence: CASTPQGIVYGYTF.

The V gene is TRBV12-3 or TRBV12-4, the J gene TRBJ2-3; 8 bases are a match to TRBD1. The CDR3 is 15 amino acids. V lost 3 bases, J lost 4 bases, and 6 bases stayed unmatched. The CDR3 spells CASSLRTGYPDTQYF. DNA for the CDR3: TGTGCCAGCAGTTTGAGGACAGGGTATCCAGATACGCAGTATTTT.

The J gene is TRBJ2-2, the V gene TRBV29-1; TRBD2 matches at 12 bases. Germline V gene sequence: CDR1 SQVTM, CDR2 ANQGSEA. J lost 4 bases, V lost 6 bases, and 6 bases had no gene match. The CDR3 sequence is 15 residues long. CDR3 sequence: CSVITSGRFTGELFF. CDR3 nucleotide sequence: TGCAGCGTAATAACTAGCGGGAGGTTCACCGGGGAGCTGTTTTTT.

This chain uses TRBV6-5 with TRBJ2-3; D remains unclear. Germline assignment: CDR1 MNHEY and CDR2 SVGAGI. The V and J ends lost 0 bases and 0 bases respectively, with 7 bases between them. This CDR3 contains 15 residues. The CDR3 loop is CASSYSMASTDTQYF. In DNA, the CDR3 is TGTGCCAGCAGTTACTCGATGGCTAGCACAGATACGCAGTATTTT.

V is TRBV27 and J is TRBJ1-1; 7 bases map to TRBD1. CDR1 MNHEY and CDR2 SMNVEV come from the germline V gene (reference sequence). This CDR3 region has 13 residues. V shed 5 bases and J 6 bases; nucleotides not matched to a gene: 6. The CDR3 region is CASSRRGLAEAFF. CDR3 nucleotides: TGTGCCAGCAGTCGAAGGGGGCTAGCTGAAGCTTTCTTT.

The CDR3 spells CASSLRAGANVLTF. CDR3 sequence (DNA): TGTGCCAGCAGTCTCAGGGCGGGGGCCAACGTCCTGACTTTC. The V gene is TRBV28, the J gene TRBJ2-6; D might be TRBD1 (5 bases). The V and J ends lost 5 bases and 4 bases respectively, with 9 bases between them. The germline V gene has CDR1 MDHEN and CDR2 SYDVKM. CDR3 length equals 14 residues.

The chain has TRBV19 and TRBJ1-2; no firm D call. V shed 6 bases and J shed 4 bases, with 15 bases lying between them. This CDR3 comprises 14 residues. Germline CDR1 reads LNHDA; CDR2 reads SQIVND (reference sequence). The CDR3 DNA reads as TGTGCCAGTAGCCTCTGGATTCAACCCTATGGCTACACCTTC. Its translation is CASSLWIQPYGYTF.

The chain uses TRBV28 and TRBJ2-7; no definite D call. This CDR3 comprises 14 residues. CDR1 and CDR2 (germline): MDHEN, SYDVKM. V lost 0 bases, J lost 0 bases, and 6 bases lay in between. CDR3 in DNA: TGTGCCAGCAGTTTATGGGTTAGCTCCTACGAGCAGTACTTC. It is translated as CASSLWVSSYEQYF.

The chain uses TRBV4-2 and TRBJ1-2, with D uncertain. Germline lookup yields CDR1 LGHNA and CDR2 YNFKEQ. V was shortened by 0 bases and J by 4 bases, with 15 bases between the two germline ends. The CDR3 consists of 16 residues. This CDR3 reads CASSQDPFGLGYGYTF. The CDR3 nucleotides read TGTGCCAGCAGCCAAGATCCGTTCGGACTGGGCTATGGCTACACCTTC.

There are a few counts of this clonotype. The chain's CDR3 is CASSASGLGTGANVLTF. The CDR3 DNA sequence: TGTGCCAGCAGCGCCTCTGGTTTGGGGACTGGGGCCAACGTCCTGACTTTC. V gene TRBV25-1 combines with J gene TRBJ2-6; D is unclear. The CDR3 spans 17 residues. Germline values: CDR1 MGHDK, CDR2 SYGVNS. Deletions cut 6 bases from V and 2 bases from J, with 17 bases between.

The J gene is TRBJ2-1, the V gene TRBV12-3 or TRBV12-4; 13 nucleotides agree with TRBD2. Trimming at V came to 5 bases and at J to 6 bases, leaving 4 bases not matched to a gene. The length of the CDR3 is 15 residues. The CDR3 DNA follows: TGTGCCAGCAGTCGAGGACTAGCGGGAGTCAATGAGCAGTTCTTC. Its protein is CASSRGLAGVNEQFF.